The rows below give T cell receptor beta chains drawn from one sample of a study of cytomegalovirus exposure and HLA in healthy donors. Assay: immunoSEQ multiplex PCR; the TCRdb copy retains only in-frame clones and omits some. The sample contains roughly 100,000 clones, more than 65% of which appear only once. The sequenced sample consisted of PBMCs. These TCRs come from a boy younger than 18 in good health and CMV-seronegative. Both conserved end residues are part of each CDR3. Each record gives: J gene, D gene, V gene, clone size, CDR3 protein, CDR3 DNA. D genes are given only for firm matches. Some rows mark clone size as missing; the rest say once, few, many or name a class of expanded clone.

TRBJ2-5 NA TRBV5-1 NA CASTLDSIQETQYF TGCGCCAGCACTTTGGACTCCATCCAAGAGACCCAGTACTTC
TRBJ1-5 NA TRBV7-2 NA CASRPRGGNQPQHF TGTGCCAGCAGACCCAGGGGCGGCAATCAGCCCCAGCATTTT
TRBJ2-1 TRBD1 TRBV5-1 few CASSFIGTGDNEQFF TGCGCCAGCAGCTTCATAGGGACAGGGGACAATGAGCAGTTCTTC
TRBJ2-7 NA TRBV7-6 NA CASSLAGGYEQYF TGTGCCAGCAGCTTAGCGGGGGGCTACGAGCAGTACTTC
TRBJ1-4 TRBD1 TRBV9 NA CASSLGTGLNEKLFF TGTGCCAGCAGCCTCGGGACAGGACTGAATGAAAAACTGTTTTTT
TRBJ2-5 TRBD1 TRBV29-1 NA CSVETGARQETQYF TGCAGCGTTGAGACAGGGGCCCGACAAGAGACCCAGTACTTC
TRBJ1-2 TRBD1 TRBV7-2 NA CAGQGASRDGYTF TGTGCCGGCCAGGGGGCGAGTAGGGATGGCTACACCTTC
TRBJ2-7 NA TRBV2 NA CASSGYRVQYEQYF TGTGCCAGCAGTGGTTACAGGGTACAGTACGAGCAGTACTTC
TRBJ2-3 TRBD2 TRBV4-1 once CASSRTGGRASDTQYF TGCGCCAGCAGCCGAACCGGCGGGAGGGCCTCAGATACGCAGTATTTT
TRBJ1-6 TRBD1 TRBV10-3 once CAISGQGTAGSPLHF TGTGCCATCAGCGGACAAGGGACAGCCGGATCACCCCTCCACTTT
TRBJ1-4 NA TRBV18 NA CASPYGSGNEKLFF TGTGCCAGCCCTTACGGTAGTGGTAATGAAAAACTGTTTTTT
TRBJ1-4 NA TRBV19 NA CASSIDSHEKLFF TGTGCCAGTAGTATAGACAGTCATGAAAAACTGTTTTTT
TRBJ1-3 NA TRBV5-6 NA CASSLGQFSGNTIYF TGTGCCAGCAGCTTGGGACAGTTCTCTGGAAACACCATATATTTT
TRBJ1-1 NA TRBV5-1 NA CASSLRTVGTEAFF TGCGCCAGCAGCCTACGGACAGTTGGGACTGAAGCTTTCTTT
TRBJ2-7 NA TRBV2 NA CASSDGRGGAAYEQYF TGTGCCAGCAGTGATGGTAGGGGGGGGGCCGCATACGAGCAGTACTTC
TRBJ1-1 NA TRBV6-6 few CASSYFEQGAFF TGTGCCAGCAGTTACTTTGAACAGGGCGCTTTCTTT
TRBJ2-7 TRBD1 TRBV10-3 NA CAISRDRDYEQYF TGTGCCATCAGTAGGGACAGGGACTACGAGCAGTACTTC
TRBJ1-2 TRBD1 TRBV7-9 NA CASSLGDRGYGYTF TGTGCCAGCAGCTTAGGGGACAGGGGCTATGGCTACACCTTC
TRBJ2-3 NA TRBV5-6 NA CASSSARDNTDTQYF TGTGCCAGCAGTTCTGCCCGGGACAACACAGATACGCAGTATTTT
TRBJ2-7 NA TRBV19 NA CASSPLEGVTYEQYF TGTGCCAGTAGTCCCCTTGAGGGGGTAACCTACGAGCAGTACTTC
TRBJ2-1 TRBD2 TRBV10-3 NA CASGTSGTNEQFF TGTGCCTCTGGGACTAGCGGGACCAATGAGCAGTTCTTC
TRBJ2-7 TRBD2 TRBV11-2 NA CASSLEGLAGGLEQYF TGTGCCAGCAGCTTAGAGGGTCTAGCGGGAGGACTCGAGCAGTACTTC
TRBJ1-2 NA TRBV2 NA CASSTGFYGYTF TGTGCCAGCAGTACAGGGTTCTATGGCTACACCTTC
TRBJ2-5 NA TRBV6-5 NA CASSYGQALETQYF TGTGCCAGCAGCTACGGGCAGGCCCTGGAGACCCAGTACTTC
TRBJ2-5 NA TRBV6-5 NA CASSYSYSLQETQYF TGTGCCAGCAGTTACTCCTACAGTCTCCAAGAGACCCAGTACTTC
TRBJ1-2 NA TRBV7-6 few CASSPVSGVYGYTF TGTGCCAGCAGCCCCGTATCGGGAGTCTATGGCTACACCTTC
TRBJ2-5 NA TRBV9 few CASSAYGSRSTETQYF TGTGCCAGCAGCGCCTACGGGAGTCGCTCTACAGAGACCCAGTACTTC
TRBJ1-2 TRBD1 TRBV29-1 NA CSVPGTGASKSWGYTF TGCAGCGTCCCCGGGACAGGGGCATCTAAGAGCTGGGGCTACACCTTC
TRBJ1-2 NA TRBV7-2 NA CASSFGRASTYGYTF TGTGCCAGCAGCTTCGGGCGGGCTTCCACTTATGGCTACACCTTC
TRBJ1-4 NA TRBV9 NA CASSAGGASNEKLFF TGTGCCAGCAGCGCCGGGGGGGCGTCTAATGAAAAACTGTTTTTT
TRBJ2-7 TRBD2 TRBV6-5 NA CASSAGLARYEQYF TGTGCCAGCAGCGCGGGACTAGCACGCTACGAGCAGTACTTC
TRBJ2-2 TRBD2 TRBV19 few CASSSLGTSLTGELFF TGTGCCAGTAGTAGCCTGGGGACTAGCCTAACCGGGGAGCTGTTTTTT
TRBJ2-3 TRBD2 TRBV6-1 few CASSGGLASDTQYF TGTGCCAGCAGTGGGGGACTAGCGTCAGATACGCAGTATTTT
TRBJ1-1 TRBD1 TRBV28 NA CASSIQGAEAFF TGTGCCAGCAGTATCCAGGGGGCTGAAGCTTTCTTT
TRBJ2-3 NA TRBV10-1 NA CASQGSSTDTQYF TGCGCCAGCCAGGGGTCTAGCACAGATACGCAGTATTTT
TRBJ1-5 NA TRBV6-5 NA CASSYTGSQPQHF TGTGCCAGCAGTTACACAGGGAGCCAGCCCCAGCATTTT
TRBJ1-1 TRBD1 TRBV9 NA CASSVGDRRYTEAFF TGTGCCAGCAGCGTTGGGGACAGGAGGTACACTGAAGCTTTCTTT
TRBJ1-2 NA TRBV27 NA CASRTGGNGYTF TGTGCCAGCAGAACAGGCGGCAATGGCTACACCTTC
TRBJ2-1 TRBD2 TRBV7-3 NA CASSFGGGAYNEQFF TGTGCCAGCAGCTTCGGCGGGGGGGCCTACAATGAGCAGTTCTTC
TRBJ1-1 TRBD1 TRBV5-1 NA CASSGYRGVGTEAFF TGCGCCAGCAGCGGATACAGGGGTGTGGGCACTGAAGCTTTCTTT
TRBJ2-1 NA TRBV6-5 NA CASSYGARYEQFF TGTGCCAGCAGTTACGGGGCCCGGTATGAGCAGTTCTTC
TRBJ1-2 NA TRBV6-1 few CASSEGAGLFGYTF TGTGCCAGCAGTGAAGGCGCAGGGTTGTTCGGCTACACCTTC
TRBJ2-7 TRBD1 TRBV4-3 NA CASSYRTGGYEQYF TGCGCCAGCAGCTACCGGACAGGGGGGTACGAGCAGTACTTC
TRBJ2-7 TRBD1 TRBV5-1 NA CASTPEGQGEEQYF TGCGCCAGCACCCCGGAGGGACAGGGCGAAGAGCAGTACTTC
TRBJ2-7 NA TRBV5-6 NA CASSPYMTLSSYEQYF TGTGCCAGCAGCCCCTACATGACTTTAAGCTCCTACGAGCAGTACTTC
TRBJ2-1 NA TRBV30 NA CAWSAVLTGWDEQFF TGTGCCTGGAGTGCCGTACTAACAGGGTGGGATGAGCAGTTCTTC
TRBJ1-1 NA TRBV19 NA CASSMGPRLNTEAFF TGTGCCAGTAGTATGGGTCCCAGGTTGAACACTGAAGCTTTCTTT
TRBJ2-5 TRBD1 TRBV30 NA CAWSPGQINQETQYF TGTGCCTGGTCCCCGGGACAGATAAACCAAGAGACCCAGTACTTC
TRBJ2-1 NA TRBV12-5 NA CASGFFGSQFF TGTGCTAGTGGTTTTTTCGGGAGTCAGTTCTTC
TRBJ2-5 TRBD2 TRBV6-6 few CASSYRLAGGFETQYF TGTGCCAGCAGTTACCGACTAGCGGGAGGCTTTGAGACCCAGTACTTC
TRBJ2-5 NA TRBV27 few CASSNREPETQYF TGTGCCAGCAGTAACAGGGAACCAGAGACCCAGTACTTC
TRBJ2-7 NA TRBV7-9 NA CASSLSPGTITSYEQYF TGTGCCAGCAGCCTTAGCCCGGGGACAATCACCTCCTACGAGCAGTACTTC
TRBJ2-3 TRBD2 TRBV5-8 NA CASSLAGSGGADTQYF TGTGCCAGCAGCTTGGCCGGAAGCGGGGGGGCGGATACGCAGTATTTT
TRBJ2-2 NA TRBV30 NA CAWMTVGRGGELFF TGTGCCTGGATGACGGTGGGGAGAGGCGGGGAGCTGTTTTTT
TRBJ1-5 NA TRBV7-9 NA CASSSILTGKNQPQHF TGTGCCAGCAGTTCGATACTGACAGGTAAAAATCAGCCCCAGCATTTT
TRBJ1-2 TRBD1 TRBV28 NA CASSAGQSYGYTF TGTGCCAGCAGCGCGGGACAGAGCTATGGCTACACCTTC